What follows are 8 T cell receptor beta chains derived from one specimen sequenced in a study of T cell responses to AZD1222 COVID-19 vaccine. The data were produced by immunoSEQ multiplex PCR, yet TCRdb's version contains in-frame clones alone and is incomplete. Counted here are 100,000 to 150,000 clones, under 90% occurring once; the ten biggest clones make up just under 6.5%. Here the sequenced sample was peripheral blood, taken on day 0 of AZD1222 vaccination. The receptor source for this set is an adult in good health.

The chain joins TRBV3-1 (or the pseudogene TRBV3-2) to TRBJ1-1; unclear D gene. With 0 bases removed from V and 2 bases from J, the gap between germline ends came to 10 bases. The CDR3 has 15 amino acids. The germline V gene encodes CDR1 LGHDT and CDR2 YNNKEL (reference sequence). CDR3: CASSQDEVFNTEAFF. The CDR3 DNA reads as TGTGCCAGCAGCCAAGATGAGGTTTTCAACACTGAAGCTTTCTTT.

V usage is TRBV11-2 and J usage is TRBJ2-7; TRBD2 matches at 14 bases. CDR1 is SGHAT, CDR2 FQNNGV, per germline. J was trimmed by 12 bases and V by 4 bases; bases with no gene match: 8. The CDR3 covers 14 residues. The CDR3 nucleotides read TGTGCCAGCAGCTCCCCGGGACTAGCGGGGGAGAGGTACTTC. This encodes CASSSPGLAGERYF.

The V gene is TRBV5-1, the J gene TRBJ2-3; D is undetermined. The CDR3 is made up of 14 amino acids. Trimming took off 0 bases at V and 1 base at J, with 6 bases between the two ends. Germline values: CDR1 SGHRS, CDR2 YFSETQ. The CDR3 DNA is TGCGCCAGCAGCTTGGAGGCGGGCACAGATACGCAGTATTTT. Its protein is CASSLEAGTDTQYF. The entire variable domain, with the rest obtained from reference TRBV5-1 and TRBJ2-3, is as follows: KAGVTQTPRYLIKTRGQQVTLSCSPISGHRSVSWYQQTPGQGLQFLFEYFSETQRNKGNFPGRFSGRQFSNSRSEMNVSTLELGDSALYLCASSLEAGTDTQYFGPGTRLTVL.

This chain links TRBV2 with TRBJ2-2, with D tentatively TRBD2 (6 bases). Germline CDR1 is SNHLY and CDR2 is FYNNEI. Trimming took 6 bases from V and 3 from J, leaving 11 bases between them. The CDR3 sequence is 14 residues long. In nucleotides, the CDR3 is TGTGCCAGCAGGGGTACGGGGGACACCGGGGAGCTGTTTTTT. Protein product: CASRGTGDTGELFF.

The genes are TRBV20-1 and TRBJ1-2; perhaps TRBD1 as D (6 bases). The CDR3 is 11 residues long. The V end lost 6 bases, the J end lost 8 bases, and 13 bases lay between the germline ends. Looked up from germline, CDR1 is DFQATT and CDR2 is SNEGSKA (reference sequence). The CDR3, as DNA: TGCAGTGCCCGGGGGCGTGGGGGCTACACCTTC. Its translation: CSARGRGGYTF.

The V and J genes are TRBV5-1 and TRBJ2-2, with 10 bases identical to TRBD1. The CDR3 length is 14 residues. Germline CDR1 reads SGHRS; CDR2 reads YFSETQ. V lost 7 bases, J lost 4 bases, and 4 bases stayed unmatched. The CDR3 loop is CASFGTGATGELFF. The CDR3 DNA sequence: TGCGCCAGCTTCGGGACAGGGGCCACCGGGGAGCTGTTTTTT.

The rearrangement links TRBV12-5 to TRBJ1-1; D remains ambiguous. This CDR3 contains 11 residues. Trimming took off 6 bases at V and 6 bases at J, with 8 bases between the two ends. Germline assignment: CDR1 LGHNT and CDR2 FRNRAP. CDR3 in DNA: TGTGCTAGTGGCACCCCCCCTGAAGCTTTCTTT. Its translation: CASGTPPEAFF.

The chain recombines TRBV6-5 with TRBJ2-7; possibly TRBD2 for D (5 bases). Germline V CDR1 and CDR2: MNHEY, SVGAGI. V dropped 5 bases and J dropped 1 base, with 12 bases sitting between them. CDR3 length equals 14 residues. As DNA, the CDR3 is TGTGCCAGCAGTCGCGACCGGGGTTCCTACGAGCAGTACTTC. It yields the protein CASSRDRGSYEQYF.